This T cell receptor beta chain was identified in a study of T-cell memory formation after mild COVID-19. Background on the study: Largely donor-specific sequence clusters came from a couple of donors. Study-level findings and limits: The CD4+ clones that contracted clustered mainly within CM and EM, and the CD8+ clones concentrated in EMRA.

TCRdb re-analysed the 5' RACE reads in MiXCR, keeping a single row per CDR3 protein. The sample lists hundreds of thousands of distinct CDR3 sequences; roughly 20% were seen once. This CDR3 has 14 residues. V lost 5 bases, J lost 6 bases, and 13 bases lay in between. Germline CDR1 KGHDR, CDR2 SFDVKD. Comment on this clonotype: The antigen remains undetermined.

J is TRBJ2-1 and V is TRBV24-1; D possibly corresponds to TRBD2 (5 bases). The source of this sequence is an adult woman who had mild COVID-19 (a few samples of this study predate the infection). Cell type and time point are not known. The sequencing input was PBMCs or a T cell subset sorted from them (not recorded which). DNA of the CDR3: TGTGCCACCAGTGGAAGCGGACCACGCAATGAGCAGTTCTTC. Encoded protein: CATSGSGPRNEQFF.